Detailed here is one T cell receptor beta chain. The sample is drawn from a study of blood T cell repertoires in COVID-19. About the research overall: Acute and convalescent COVID-19 samples came from the United States, Italy and Spain. T cells, B-cell-depleted T cells, or PBMCs provided the cDNA or gDNA that served as material.

CDR1 and CDR2 from the germline V gene are MGHRA and YSYEKL. The CDR3 has 16 residues. Unmatched junction bases numbered 7, after V lost 3 bases and J lost 5 bases. Sequencing used immunoSEQ multiplex PCR; TCRdb keeps in-frame clones, though not all of them. The repertoire holds 300,000 to 350,000 clones, with 87% as singletons. The sequenced sample consisted of peripheral blood. This chain connects TRBV4-1 to TRBJ2-1, with 10 positions matching TRBD1. The TCR was taken from a man younger than 45 with COVID-19, enrolled during active disease. CDR3 coding DNA: TGCGCCAGCAGCCACAGTCCCGGGACAGGGGACAATGAGCAGTTCTTC. This sequence encodes CASSHSPGTGDNEQFF.